This TCR beta chain is from a study of blood T cells in healthy people across ages. A J-beta primer mix and a sample-barcoded 5' primer were used in a second PCR of roughly 6 to 12 cycles. Through a template-switch adaptor with 12 random nucleotides, each cDNA molecule received a tag. TCRdb ran MiXCR on the 5' RACE reads and lists one entry per CDR3 protein. In the table there are around 1.5 million distinct CDR3 sequences, 59% of which are singletons. Germline loops: CDR1 SNHLY, CDR2 FYNNEI. V dropped 2 bases and J dropped 0 bases, with 12 bases sitting between them. The CDR3 is 16 residues long. The sample, approximately 11 milliliters of peripheral blood, was drawn from each donor.

The specimen was blood. This TCR was sampled from a man in his late teens or twenties in good health. The genes are TRBV2 and TRBJ2-3; D is uncertain. DNA for the CDR3: TGTGCCAGCAGTGAAATTGTCTCAGCTAGCACAGATACGCAGTATTTT. Translation: CASSEIVSASTDTQYF. Full variable domain (outside the CDR3, taken from reference TRBV2 and TRBJ2-3): EPEVTQTPSHQVTQMGQEVILRCVPISNHLYFYWYRQILGQKVEFLVSFYNNEISEKSEIFDDQFSVERPDGSNFTLKIRSTKLEDSAMYFCASSEIVSASTDTQYFGPGTRLTVL.